This T cell receptor (beta chain) was identified during a study of early T cells in non-severe SARS-CoV-2 infection. TCRdb used MiXCR to reprocess the 5' RACE reads, holding one entry per CDR3 protein. The data contain some 71,000 distinct CDR3 sequences, about an eighth of them singletons. The CDR3 is made up of 13 amino acids. V gave up 4 bases and J gave up 4 bases, with 8 bases separating them. Germline-derived CDR1 and CDR2 are SQVTM and ANQGSEA. This clonotype was found a few times. The material sequenced was whole blood. The chain joins TRBV29-1 to TRBJ2-6; D remains unclear. The TCR sequence derives from an adult who was a healthcare worker with PCR-confirmed SARS-CoV-2 infection or an uninfected control (not recorded which). The CDR3 region is CSVGITGANVLTF. The DNA of the CDR3 is TGCAGCGTTGGCATAACGGGGGCCAACGTCCTGACTTTC.